These 31 T cell receptor beta chains were all obtained from the same sample, sequenced in a study of glioma-infiltrating T cells. TCR alpha and beta CDR3 regions were amplified from RNA using iRepertoire nested multiplex PCR. MiXCR was run by TCRdb on the multiplex PCR reads, yielding one entry per CDR3 protein. The repertoire holds over 140,000 distinct CDR3 sequences, with roughly two fifths as singletons. Source material: glioma tissue, nonneoplastic brain tissue, or PBMCs (not recorded which). Receptors were obtained from a human donor with low-grade glioma or glioblastoma, undergoing nonglioma brain surgery, or in good health (not recorded which).

This clonotype was counted only a few times. The rearrangement uses TRBV20-1 and TRBJ1-2, with D possibly being TRBD1 (5 bases). V was clipped by 5 bases and J by 0 bases, with 13 bases between them. This CDR3 comprises 14 residues. Germline-derived CDR1 and CDR2 are DFQATT and SNEGSKA (reference sequence). In nucleotides, the CDR3 is TGCAGTGCTCAAGACAGAGAAACTAACTATGGCTACACCTTC. This encodes CSAQDRETNYGYTF.

This chain connects TRBV6-1 to TRBJ1-1; unclear D gene. Germline values: CDR1 MNHNS, CDR2 SASEGT. Trimming removed 6 bases from V and 0 bases from J, with 11 bases in between. The CDR3 sequence is 14 residues long. The CDR3 sequence is CASSREWVNTEAFF. DNA of the CDR3: TGTGCCAGCAGCCGCGAGTGGGTGAACACTGAAGCTTTCTTT.

The genes are TRBV6-2 or TRBV6-3 and TRBJ1-6, with D perhaps TRBD1 (6 bases). This CDR3 is 15 amino acids long. CDR1 MNHEY and CDR2 SVGEGT come from the germline V gene. Trimming removed 5 bases from V and 7 bases from J, with 15 bases in between. The CDR3, as DNA: TGTGCCAGCAGTAACGACAGGCGGAGGAATTCACCCCTCCACTTT. Translation: CASSNDRRRNSPLHF.

This clonotype showed up many times. V usage is TRBV7-2 and J usage is TRBJ2-7; 7 nucleotides agree with TRBD1. The CDR3 length is 15 residues. From germline, CDR1 is SGHTA and CDR2 FQGNSA. The junction had 5 bases not matched to a gene; V was cut back by 0 bases and J by 3 bases. The CDR3 here is CASSLAAQGNYEQYF. The CDR3 nucleotides read TGTGCCAGCAGCTTAGCGGCACAGGGGAACTACGAGCAGTACTTC. Filled out from reference TRBV7-2 and TRBJ2-7, the complete variable domain reads GAGVSQSPSNKVTEKGKDVELRCDPISGHTALYWYRQSLGQGLEFLIYFQGNSAPDKSGLPSDRFSAERTGGSVSTLTIQRTQQEDSAVYLCASSLAAQGNYEQYFGPGTRLTVT.

The sample holds a few counts of this clonotype. The chain joins TRBV6-2 or TRBV6-3 to TRBJ2-5; 9 bases line up with TRBD1. Trimming removed 5 bases from V and 6 bases from J; junction bases left unmatched: 4. This CDR3 region has 13 residues. The germline V gene encodes CDR1 MNHEY and CDR2 SVGEGT. The CDR3 nucleotides are TGTGCCAGCAGTGCCGGGACAGGGAAGACCCAGTACTTC. This translates into CASSAGTGKTQYF.

This clonotype turned up a few times. V and J are TRBV20-1 and TRBJ1-6, with D hard to call. Germline V gene data show CDR1 as DFQATT and CDR2 as SNEGSKA (reference sequence). V lost 3 bases, J lost 9 bases, and 6 bases lay in between. The CDR3 has 11 amino acids. The CDR3: CSASNGSPLHF. Here the CDR3 DNA reads TGCAGTGCTAGTAACGGTTCACCCCTCCACTTT.

This clonotype has just a few counts. The V gene is TRBV7-8, the J gene TRBJ2-5; TRBD1 aligns across 7 bases. The CDR3 contains 16 residues. V gave up 3 bases and J gave up 3 bases; unmatched junction bases: 10. CDR1 and CDR2 from the germline V gene are SGHVS and FQNEAQ. The CDR3 loop is CASSFIVRQGKETQYF. The CDR3 region has the DNA TGTGCCAGCAGCTTTATCGTGAGACAGGGAAAAGAGACCCAGTACTTC.

This clonotype was observed a single time. Relative to the germline gene, one junction end is altered; a read error may explain this. The rearrangement joins TRBV6-6 to TRBJ1-2; possibly TRBD1 for D (5 bases). Germline CDR1 MNHNY, CDR2 SVGAGI (reference sequence). CDR3 size: 14 residues. The CDR3: CDSSPGISNYGYTF. In DNA, the CDR3 is TGTGACAGCAGCCCAGGGATATCCAACTATGGCTACACCTTC.

This clonotype has only one observation. A much larger clone lies one base from this, so it may be a read error. The chain carries TRBV6-2 or TRBV6-3 and TRBJ2-7; maybe TRBD1 (5 bases). This CDR3 contains 14 residues. The V end lost 2 bases, the J end lost 5 bases, and 13 bases lay between the germline ends. CDR1 and CDR2 from the germline V gene are MNHEY and SVGEGT. Here the CDR3 DNA reads TGTGCCAGCAGTTACGGTCGCCAGGGAAACGAGCAGTACTTC. Residues: CASSYGRQGNEQYF.

The chain links TRBV20-1 to TRBJ2-3; D is unclear. Germline CDR1 DFQATT, CDR2 SNEGSKA (reference sequence). The CDR3 spans 14 residues. V lost 0 bases, J lost 1 base, and 8 bases lay in between. This CDR3 reads CSAREEVGTDTQYF. As DNA, the CDR3 is TGCAGTGCTAGAGAGGAAGTGGGCACAGATACGCAGTATTTT.

This clonotype was observed a few times. V usage is TRBV6-2 or TRBV6-3 and J usage is TRBJ2-6, with D unresolved. Germline V gives CDR1 MNHEY, CDR2 SVGEGT. V lost 2 bases and J 6 bases, leaving 8 bases between the germline ends. The CDR3 is made up of 14 amino acids. Here the CDR3 reads CASSYAPEANVLTF. The CDR3 DNA reads as TGTGCCAGCAGTTACGCCCCTGAGGCCAACGTCCTGACTTTC.

This rearrangement joins TRBV20-1 to TRBJ2-5, with 11 bases that match TRBD1. The V gene end was trimmed by 5 bases and the J gene end by 5 bases; junction bases not matched to a gene: 10. The CDR3 totals 15 residues. Germline CDR1 and CDR2: DFQATT and SNEGSKA (reference sequence). The CDR3 DNA reads TGCAGTGCTCGACCCGGGACAGGGGGTTACGAGACCCAGTACTTC. Translation gives CSARPGTGGYETQYF.

Remarks on this clonotype: Given a much more abundant clone one base away, this may be a read error. This chain links TRBV15 with TRBJ2-3; D remains unclear. CDR3 size: 13 residues. Germline assignment: CDR1 LNHNV and CDR2 YYDKDF (reference sequence). The CDR3 DNA follows: TGTGCCGCCAGCCCTCGTTCCACAGATACGCAGTATTTT. Amino acid sequence: CAASPRSTDTQYF.

With regard to this clonotype: A much larger clone differs by one base, so this may be a read error. The conserved phenylalanine or tryptophan normally closing the CDR3 is absent here, so this likely arose from a read error. The chain has TRBV20-1 and TRBJ2-3; 11 nucleotides match TRBD2. There are 15 residues in the CDR3. V lost 2 bases and J lost 6; bases outside the gene matches: 7. Germline V CDR1 and CDR2: DFQATT, SNEGSKA (reference sequence). The CDR3 nucleotides are TGCAGTGCTAGAAAACTAGCGGGAGTCGGTGATACGCAGTATCTT. It yields the protein CSARKLAGVGDTQYL.

The V call is TRBV6-1, the J call TRBJ2-7, with D hard to call. Deletions cut 8 bases from V and 0 bases from J, with 11 bases between. The germline V gene encodes CDR1 MNHNS and CDR2 SASEGT. The length of the CDR3 is 13 residues. In nucleotides, the CDR3 is TGTGCCAGCGAGTCGGGCTTCTCCTACGAGCAGTACTTC. It codes for CASESGFSYEQYF.

This clonotype was seen a handful of times. V is TRBV27 and J is TRBJ1-6; no clear D. Between the trimmed V and J ends, which lost 6 bases and 7 bases, there was a span of 13 bases. From germline, CDR1 is MNHEY and CDR2 SMNVEV (reference sequence). This CDR3 comprises 14 residues. CDR3 sequence: CASSSQSMNSPLHF. The CDR3 DNA sequence: TGTGCCAGCAGCTCACAAAGCATGAATTCACCCCTCCACTTT.

Only a few counts were recorded for this clonotype. The CDR3 region has the DNA TGTGCCACCGGCCAGGGAAGGGGGCAGAACTACGAGCAGTACTTC. Translation: CATGQGRGQNYEQYF. The V and J genes are TRBV15 and TRBJ2-7, with 7 positions matching TRBD1. The V gene end was trimmed by 8 bases and the J gene end by 3 bases; junction bases not matched to a gene: 13. Germline V lookup: CDR1 LNHNV, CDR2 YYDKDF (reference sequence). This CDR3 is built from 15 residues.

V and J are TRBV6-1 and TRBJ2-7; D is unclear. Germline V gives CDR1 MNHNS, CDR2 SASEGT. V was pared by 0 bases and J by 9 bases, with 9 bases between. There are 12 residues in the CDR3. CDR3 sequence reads: CASSEAGYMQYF. In DNA, the CDR3 is TGTGCCAGCAGTGAAGCGGGTTACATGCAGTACTTC.

This clonotype was found a few times. The V and J genes are TRBV6-1 and TRBJ2-7; 9 bases line up with TRBD1. The CDR3 consists of 16 residues. V was pared by 5 bases and J by 2 bases, with 10 bases of the junction left unmatched. Germline CDR1 and CDR2: MNHNS and SASEGT. The CDR3 nucleotides are TGTGCCAGCAGTTCCCAAGGGGGGACAGGGCCCTACGAGCAGTACTTC. Translated, it gives CASSSQGGTGPYEQYF.

About this clonotype itself: One end of the junction varies from germline; a read error may be responsible. CDR3 sequence reads: CARSFTGISYNEQFF. CDR3 DNA sequence: TGTGCCCGCAGCTTCACCGGGATCTCCTACAATGAGCAGTTCTTC. V and J are TRBV7-2 and TRBJ2-1; perhaps TRBD2 as D (5 bases). The CDR3 covers 15 residues. The V gene's germline CDR1 is SGHTA and CDR2 FQGNSA.

The gene calls are TRBV18 and TRBJ2-1; D remains ambiguous. The V and J ends lost 3 bases and 8 bases respectively, with 11 bases between them. Germline values: CDR1 KGHSH, CDR2 LQKENI. The CDR3 contains 13 residues. In DNA, the CDR3 is TGTGCCAGCTCACCGGGATTGGTCGATGAGCAGTTCTTC. Translation: CASSPGLVDEQFF.

This chain uses TRBV9 with TRBJ1-1; D is unresolved. The CDR3 is 14 amino acids. Trimming pared 0 bases from V and 2 bases from J, leaving 8 bases between. From germline, CDR1 is SGDLS and CDR2 YYNGEE. CDR3 in DNA: TGTGCCAGCAGCGTAGACGCCACCAACACTGAAGCTTTCTTT. Translating gives CASSVDATNTEAFF.

This rearrangement joins TRBV20-1 to TRBJ1-1; no clear D. The CDR3 totals 13 residues. V lost 4 bases and J 5 bases, leaving 14 bases between the germline ends. Germline assignment: CDR1 DFQATT and CDR2 SNEGSKA (reference sequence). This CDR3 is CSATGVLGTEAFF. DNA for the CDR3: TGCAGTGCTACCGGGGTTTTAGGTACTGAAGCTTTCTTT.

The chain carries TRBV6-1 and TRBJ2-1; 14 bases line up with TRBD2. The V gene's germline CDR1 is MNHNS and CDR2 SASEGT. The CDR3 has 14 amino acids. The V segment lost 6 bases and the J segment 6 bases; nucleotides outside the gene matches: 1. The CDR3 bases are TGTGCCAGCAGGGGACTAGCGGGAGCCAATGAGCAGTTCTTC. This encodes CASRGLAGANEQFF.

This clonotype was seen a few times. This chain uses TRBV29-1 with TRBJ1-2; the D is unclear. The CDR3 contains 12 residues. V shed 6 bases and J shed 3 bases, with 11 bases lying between them. Germline assignment: CDR1 SQVTM and CDR2 ANQGSEA. In DNA, the CDR3 is TGCAGCGTATCTGGACCGGACTATGGCTACACCTTC. Amino acids: CSVSGPDYGYTF.

The gene calls are TRBV20-1 and TRBJ1-6, with a tentative D call TRBD1 (6 bases). CDR1 and CDR2 (germline): DFQATT, SNEGSKA (reference sequence). The CDR3 has 13 residues. V lost 2 bases, J lost 7 bases, and 9 bases lay in between. CDR3 in DNA: TGCAGTGCTAGATCGCAGGGGAATTCACCCCTCCACTTT. Amino acids: CSARSQGNSPLHF.

The chain couples TRBV3-1 to TRBJ1-6, with 8 bases identical to TRBD1. V was pared by 4 bases and J by 7 bases, with 9 bases of the junction left unmatched. CDR1 and CDR2 from the germline V gene are LGHDT and YNNKEL (reference sequence). This CDR3 spans 16 amino acids. CDR3 nucleotide sequence: TGTGCCAGCAGCCTGTTTGGACAGGGAGCAAATTCACCCCTCCACTTT. Protein product: CASSLFGQGANSPLHF. The full variable domain, in which reference TRBV3-1 and TRBJ1-6 provide the parts outside the CDR3, is DTAVSQTPKYLVTQMGNDKSIKCEQNLGHDTMYWYKQDSKKFLKIMFSYNNKELIINETVPNRFSPKSPDKAHLNLHINSLELGDSAVYFCASSLFGQGANSPLHFGNGTRLTVT.

The rearrangement joins TRBV27 to TRBJ2-3; 7 nucleotides line up with TRBD2. The J segment lost 2 bases and the V segment lost 8 bases, leaving 10 bases of the junction unmatched. The germline gives CDR1 MNHEY, CDR2 SMNVEV (reference sequence). The CDR3 length is 15 residues. The CDR3 loop reads CASQPLAAPTDTQYF. CDR3 coding DNA: TGTGCCAGCCAACCGCTAGCGGCCCCCACAGATACGCAGTATTTT.

This clonotype was seen a few times. The rearrangement joins TRBV7-3 to TRBJ1-1, with D maybe TRBD1 (5 bases). CDR3 size: 13 residues. Trimming cost V 2 bases and J 4 bases, with 8 bases left between them. Germline V gives CDR1 SGHTA, CDR2 FQGTGA. CDR3 protein: CASSLSGTTEAFF. CDR3 sequence (DNA): TGTGCCAGCAGCTTATCTGGGACCACTGAAGCTTTCTTT.

This chain joins TRBV3-1 and TRBJ1-2; 10 positions match TRBD1. CDR3 length equals 14 residues. Germline CDR1 is LGHDT and CDR2 is YNNKEL (reference sequence). After removal of 10 bases from V and 6 bases from J, the junction contained 11 bases not matched to a gene. Written as DNA, the CDR3 is TGTGCCACTTGCCCCGGGACAGGGGAAAATGGCTACACCTTC. This translates into CATCPGTGENGYTF. Based on the CDR3 plus reference TRBV3-1 and TRBJ1-2, the full variable domain is DTAVSQTPKYLVTQMGNDKSIKCEQNLGHDTMYWYKQDSKKFLKIMFSYNNKELIINETVPNRFSPKSPDKAHLNLHINSLELGDSAVYFCATCPGTGENGYTFGSGTRLTVV.

A few counts support this clonotype. V and J are TRBV10-2 and TRBJ1-1; D gene unclear. V lost 7 bases and J 1 base, leaving 7 bases between the germline ends. CDR1 WSHSY and CDR2 SAAADI come from the germline V gene. CDR3 length: 12 residues. CDR3 nucleotide sequence: TGCGCCAGCACGAAGTCGAACACTGAAGCTTTCTTT. Encoded protein: CASTKSNTEAFF.